Below, one TCR beta chain is given with its context. The CDR3 consists of 11 residues. The V gene's germline CDR1 is SQVTM and CDR2 ANQGSEA. TCRdb reprocessed the 5' RACE reads; each CDR3 protein has one entry and no DNA is given. The table lists about 460,000 distinct CDR3 sequences. This entry is derived from a study of T cells expressing NK-cell markers. Sequenced input: blood T cells: a sorted CD56 or NKG2C T cell subset, CD4+ or CD8+ T cells, or bulk PBMC T cells (not recorded which). This sequence originates from a woman between 50 and 59 years old in good health. This chain uses TRBV29-1 with TRBJ2-7. The CDR3 is CSVETSHEQYF.